A selection of T cell receptor beta chains follows, all from one sample in a study of T-cell reconstitution after alpha-beta-depleted transplantation in children. TCRdb re-analysed the PCR reads in MiXCR, keeping a single row per CDR3 protein. The sample lists some 550,000 distinct CDR3 sequences; around 23% were seen once. The sequenced sample was PBMCs, mostly from graft donor cells, obtained 360 days after TCRalphabeta/CD19-depleted stem cell transplant. Receptors originate from a boy under two years old who had a stem cell transplant for acute myeloid leukemia, so the T cells may come from the graft donor. Both conserved end residues are part of each CDR3. A D gene is named only where the DNA matches it firmly. Part of the rows lack a size; the others show once, few, many or a class for expanded clones.

TRBJ2-1 | TRBD1 | TRBV7-9 | many | 15 | CASRQAGTGNNEQFF | TGTGCCAGCAGGCAAGCCGGGACAGGTAACAATGAGCAGTTCTTC
TRBJ1-5 | NA | TRBV5-6 | NA | 15 | CASTQGPYSNQPQHF | TGTGCCAGCACTCAGGGGCCCTATAGCAATCAGCCCCAGCATTTT
TRBJ1-2 | TRBD1 | TRBV6-1 | NA | 14 | CASYRDRVGYGYTF | TGTGCCAGCTATCGGGACAGGGTAGGCTATGGCTACACCTTC
TRBJ2-1 | NA | TRBV20-1 | few | 15 | CSARGTSGRNNEQFF | TGCAGTGCTAGAGGGACGAGCGGGCGGAACAATGAGCAGTTCTTC
TRBJ2-1 | NA | TRBV10-1 | NA | 13 | CASSESGSLEQFF | TGCGCCAGCAGTGAGTCGGGCTCCCTTGAGCAGTTCTTC
TRBJ2-3 | NA | TRBV10-1 | few | 18 | CASSESRRGPTSTDTQYF | TGCGCCAGCAGTGAGTCGCGGCGGGGGCCAACTAGCACAGATACGCAGTATTTT
TRBJ2-4 | NA | TRBV28 | many | 16 | CASKNSGLAPENIQYF | TGTGCCAGCAAAAACTCGGGGCTGGCCCCGGAAAACATTCAGTACTTC
TRBJ2-3 | NA | TRBV6-5 | NA | 16 | CASSYGSGLRADTQYF | TGTGCCAGCAGTTACGGTTCAGGCCTTCGGGCAGATACGCAGTATTTT
TRBJ2-3 | TRBD2 | TRBV6-1 | few | 16 | CASSRRTSATTDTQYF | TGTGCCAGCAGTCGCCGGACTAGCGCAACAACAGATACGCAGTATTTT
TRBJ2-3 | NA | TRBV20-1 | many | 12 | CSALPAVIEQYF | TGCAGTGCGCTACCAGCGGTAATTGAGCAGTATTTT
TRBJ2-1 | TRBD1 | TRBV20-1 | few | 15 | CSAGDRRSSYNEQFF | TGCAGTGCTGGGGACAGGAGAAGCTCCTACAATGAGCAGTTCTTC
TRBJ1-2 | NA | TRBV15 | NA | 15 | CATSRDGQTAYGYTF | TGTGCCACCAGCAGAGATGGGCAGACCGCCTATGGCTACACCTTC
TRBJ2-1 | NA | TRBV27 | few | 13 | CASNRDGNNEQFF | TGTGCCAGCAATCGGGACGGGAACAATGAGCAGTTCTTC
TRBJ2-7 | NA | TRBV29-1 | many | 13 | CSVSKGGSYEQYF | TGCAGCGTTTCAAAAGGGGGCTCCTACGAGCAGTACTTC
TRBJ2-3 | TRBD2 | TRBV11-3 | NA | 15 | CASSSRGGGEDTQYF | TGTGCCAGCAGCTCCCGAGGCGGGGGGGAAGATACGCAGTATTTT
TRBJ2-7 | NA | TRBV30 | many | 13 | CAWSSGWIDEQYF | TGTGCCTGGAGTTCGGGTTGGATCGATGAGCAGTACTTC
TRBJ2-5 | TRBD2 | TRBV20-1 | NA | 14 | CSAKRGGAGETQYF | TGCAGTGCCAAACGCGGGGGGGCCGGAGAGACCCAGTACTTC
TRBJ2-6 | NA | TRBV12-3/TRBV12-4 | few | 18 | CASSYPQGGGTGANVLTF | TGTGCCAGCAGTTACCCACAGGGAGGAGGAACTGGGGCCAACGTCCTGACTTTC
TRBJ2-1 | NA | TRBV14 | once | 13 | CASAWTVGNEQFF | TGTGCCAGCGCTTGGACAGTCGGGAATGAGCAGTTCTTC
TRBJ1-2 | TRBD1 | TRBV20-1 | few | 14 | CSANRDRANYGYTF | TGCAGTGCTAACCGGGACAGGGCGAACTATGGCTACACCTTC
TRBJ2-3 | TRBD1 | TRBV20-1 | many | 14 | CSADRAISTDTQYF | TGCAGTGCTGACAGGGCCATCAGCACAGATACGCAGTATTTT
TRBJ2-1 | TRBD1 | TRBV6-2/TRBV6-3 | NA | 17 | CASRRGQGATHYNEQFF | TGTGCCAGCAGAAGAGGACAGGGGGCAACTCATTACAATGAGCAGTTCTTC
TRBJ2-4 | NA | TRBV4-3 | many | 13 | CASSQEGKNIQYF | TGCGCCAGCAGCCAAGAGGGGAAAAACATTCAGTACTTC
TRBJ1-1 | NA | TRBV6-1 | NA | 18 | CASSEALRPKGRNTEAFF | TGTGCCAGCAGTGAAGCGCTGCGGCCTAAGGGGCGGAACACTGAAGCTTTCTTT
TRBJ1-3 | NA | TRBV10-3 | NA | 15 | CAISEWVNSGNTIYF | TGTGCCATCAGTGAGTGGGTCAACTCTGGAAACACCATATATTTT
TRBJ1-2 | NA | TRBV11-3 | NA | 13 | CASSPGLPYGYTF | TGTGCCAGCAGCCCGGGACTGCCCTATGGCTACACCTTC
TRBJ2-1 | TRBD2 | TRBV12-3/TRBV12-4 | NA | 12 | CASRPGRLEQFF | TGTGCCAGCAGGCCCGGGAGGCTTGAGCAGTTCTTC